Each of the 13 T cell receptor beta chains below was sequenced from the same sample in a study of CD8 T cells in Susac syndrome. Random-hexamer reverse transcription was applied to about 0.45 to 1 ug RNA. TCRdb re-called the immunoSEQ multiplex PCR reads through MiXCR, storing one row per CDR3 protein. The sample yields around 190,000 distinct CDR3 sequences, over 85% seen once. The specimen was CD4+ T cells from PBMCs. All receptors derive from a human donor in good health.

The chain combines TRBV29-1 with TRBJ2-7; 12 bases agree with TRBD2. V lost 2 bases to trimming and J lost 4 bases; unmatched junction nucleotides: 6. The germline CDR1 and CDR2 sequences are SQVTM and ANQGSEA. The CDR3 loop spans 15 amino acids. CDR3 residues: CSVESASGRVYEQYF. DNA of the CDR3: TGCAGCGTTGAATCGGCTAGCGGGAGGGTTTACGAGCAGTACTTC.

The chain's CDR3 is CATSDLLGEKGDTQYF. The CDR3 nucleotides are TGTGCCACCAGTGATTTGCTTGGAGAGAAAGGAGATACGCAGTATTTT. J is TRBJ2-3 and V is TRBV24-1; D not certain. There are 16 residues in the CDR3. Trimming shortened V by 0 bases and J by 5 bases, and 14 bases separated the two germline ends. Germline values: CDR1 KGHDR, CDR2 SFDVKD.

The chain links TRBV12-3 or TRBV12-4 to TRBJ2-7; TRBD2 might be the D (5 bases). There are 13 residues in the CDR3. Trimming stripped 3 bases from V and 12 bases from J, with 18 bases between. The CDR3 reads CASSLGSRTGGYF. The CDR3 DNA reads as TGTGCCAGCAGTTTGGGTAGCCGAACCGGAGGGTACTTC.

The chain uses TRBV6-5 and TRBJ2-1; 8 positions agree with TRBD2. Germline CDR1 and CDR2: MNHEY and SVGAGI. CDR3 length: 15 amino acids. V trimming: 7 bases; J trimming: 1 base; junction bases outside the gene matches: 6. The DNA of the CDR3 is TGTGCCAGCACCATTAGCGGGACGTCCTACAATGAGCAGTTCTTC. Translated, it gives CASTISGTSYNEQFF.

This sequence joins TRBV20-1 and TRBJ1-1; D is undetermined. This CDR3 is built from 9 residues. From germline, CDR1 is DFQATT and CDR2 SNEGSKA (reference sequence). Trimming took 2 bases from V and 11 from J, leaving 6 bases between them. DNA for the CDR3: TGCAGTGCTAGATACGATGCTTTCTTT. Its translation is CSARYDAFF.

This sequence joins TRBV20-1 and TRBJ2-5, with D unclear. V was pared by 1 base and J by 1 base, with 4 bases between. The CDR3 length is 12 residues. Germline-derived CDR1 and CDR2 are DFQATT and SNEGSKA (reference sequence). CDR3 sequence: CSARVAQETQYF. Written as DNA, the CDR3 is TGCAGTGCTAGAGTGGCCCAAGAGACCCAGTACTTC.

This chain joins TRBV4-3 and TRBJ2-1; 10 bases fit TRBD2. V lost 1 base, J lost 9 bases, and 9 bases stayed unmatched. Germline loops: CDR1 LGHNA, CDR2 YSLEER. The CDR3 runs to 16 residues. This CDR3 reads CASSQGASGRGSEQFF. As DNA, the CDR3 is TGCGCCAGCAGCCAAGGGGCTAGCGGGAGAGGAAGTGAGCAGTTCTTC.

The chain employs TRBV7-9 and TRBJ2-3, with 11 positions matching TRBD2. The CDR3 is 15 amino acids. Germline CDR1 reads SEHNR; CDR2 reads FQNEAQ (reference sequence). V trimming: 5 bases; J trimming: 1 base; junction bases outside the gene matches: 2. The CDR3 coding sequence is TGTGCCAGCAGCGAGACTAGCGGGGGCACAGATACGCAGTATTTT. It specifies CASSETSGGTDTQYF.

This chain connects TRBV29-1 to TRBJ2-7; D remains unclear. V shed 6 bases and J shed 1 base, with 16 bases lying between them. The germline CDR1 and CDR2 sequences are SQVTM and ANQGSEA. This CDR3 has 14 amino acids. The CDR3 protein is CSVRREAGSYEQYF. The CDR3 DNA reads as TGCAGCGTAAGACGAGAGGCTGGGTCCTACGAGCAGTACTTC.

The chain links TRBV20-1 to TRBJ1-2, with D hard to call. V lost 2 bases, J lost 8 bases, and 9 bases lay in between. CDR3 length: 11 residues. CDR1 is DFQATT, CDR2 SNEGSKA, per germline (reference sequence). CDR3 sequence: CSARYLGGYTF. The CDR3 DNA reads as TGCAGTGCTAGATATTTAGGAGGCTACACCTTC.

V is TRBV18 and J is TRBJ2-1; D gene uncertain. Germline V CDR1 and CDR2: KGHSH, LQKENI. The CDR3 covers 13 residues. V gave up 4 bases and J gave up 9 bases, with 13 bases separating them. The CDR3 DNA is TGTGCCAGCTCACAGACCCGTTCGGGTGAGCAGTTCTTC. This translates into CASSQTRSGEQFF.

This chain links TRBV27 with TRBJ2-7; D may correspond to TRBD1 or TRBD2 (5 bases each). V was cut by 2 bases and J by 0 bases, with 20 bases left in between. The CDR3 covers 18 residues. Looked up from germline, CDR1 is MNHEY and CDR2 is SMNVEV (reference sequence). CDR3 coding DNA: TGTGCCAGCAGTTTACAAATGGGGACGTCCCAAAGCTCCTACGAGCAGTACTTC. Its protein product is CASSLQMGTSQSSYEQYF.

The rearrangement links TRBV20-1 to TRBJ1-5; 8 nucleotides agree with TRBD1. J lost 7 bases, V lost 1 base, and 3 bases had no gene match. Germline V lookup: CDR1 DFQATT, CDR2 SNEGSKA (reference sequence). The length of the CDR3 is 13 residues. The CDR3 DNA sequence: TGCAGTGCTAGAGCAGGGGGCAGCCAGCCCCAGCATTTT. Encoded protein: CSARAGGSQPQHF.